The 10 T cell receptor beta chains below come from one sample, sequenced in a study of T cells expressing NK-cell markers (dated by TCRdb to between 2020 and 2021). Library method: 5' RACE. Sequenced using an Illumina HiSeq 2000. After TCRdb reprocessed the reads, each CDR3 protein sequence was kept as one row, without DNA. The table kept for this sample lists approximately 150,000 distinct CDR3 sequences. Roughly 12% of the sample belongs to the ten largest clones. Sequencing input: blood T cells: a sorted CD56 or NKG2C T cell subset, CD4+ or CD8+ T cells, or bulk PBMC T cells (not recorded which). The receptors derive from a man between 18 and 35 years old in good health. Donor details come from another sample of the same person, matched by shared clones.

The rearrangement joins TRBV7-2 to TRBJ2-3; absent DNA, TCRdb's TRBD2 call cannot be checked. The germline gives CDR1 SGHTA, CDR2 FQGNSA. The CDR3 sequence is 14 residues long. The CDR3: CASSGLETTDTQYF. Variable domain in full (rest from reference TRBV7-2 and TRBJ2-3): GAGVSQSPSNKVTEKGKDVELRCDPISGHTALYWYRQSLGQGLEFLIYFQGNSAPDKSGLPSDRFSAERTGGSVSTLTIQRTQQEDSAVYLCASSGLETTDTQYFGPGTRLTVL.

V and J are TRBV6-1 and TRBJ2-3; the TRBD1 assignment by TCRdb is unverifiable without DNA. Germline values: CDR1 MNHNS, CDR2 SASEGT. The CDR3 contains 13 residues. The CDR3 region is CASSALTGDTQYF.

The V gene is TRBV12-3 or TRBV12-4, the J gene TRBJ2-1; there is no DNA to check the TCRdb D call of TRBD2. The CDR3 has 16 residues. The CDR3 here is CASRKLASGSRNEQFF.

The CDR3: CASSEGTARGELFF. The chain employs TRBV2 and TRBJ2-2. The length of the CDR3 is 14 residues. The germline V gene encodes CDR1 SNHLY and CDR2 FYNNEI. Full variable domain (outside the CDR3, taken from reference TRBV2 and TRBJ2-2): EPEVTQTPSHQVTQMGQEVILRCVPISNHLYFYWYRQILGQKVEFLVSFYNNEISEKSEIFDDQFSVERPDGSNFTLKIRSTKLEDSAMYFCASSEGTARGELFFGEGSRLTVL.

The V call is TRBV5-1, the J call TRBJ1-1; with no DNA, the TCRdb D assignment of TRBD1 cannot be verified. Germline V CDR1 and CDR2: SGHRS, YFSETQ. The CDR3 runs to 14 residues. The CDR3 is CASSFRTADTEAFF.

The V and J genes are TRBV12-3 or TRBV12-4 and TRBJ2-5; there is no DNA to check the TCRdb D call of TRBD1. CDR3 length equals 15 residues. The chain's CDR3 is CASSSPGQGLETQYF.

The chain recombines TRBV7-7 with TRBJ2-5. CDR1 SSHAT and CDR2 FNYEAQ come from the germline V gene (reference sequence). This CDR3 comprises 15 residues. CDR3 amino acids: CASQRKGYPQETQYF.

J is TRBJ2-3 and V is TRBV11-2; as DNA is missing, the TRBD1 call by TCRdb cannot be tested. The CDR3 runs to 13 residues. Germline CDR1 reads SGHAT; CDR2 reads FQNNGV. Here the CDR3 reads CASSWTSGDAQYF.

CDR3 sequence reads: CASSSTRAGYNEQFF. The V and J genes are TRBV12-3 or TRBV12-4 and TRBJ2-1; lacking DNA, the TRBD2 call made by TCRdb goes unchecked. CDR3 length: 15 amino acids.

The chain links TRBV27 to TRBJ2-7; with no DNA, the TCRdb D assignment of TRBD1 cannot be verified. CDR1 is MNHEY and CDR2 is SMNVEV in the germline V gene (reference sequence). This CDR3 contains 12 residues. The CDR3 here is CASSRGDHEQYF.